These T cell receptor beta chains were read from a single sample in a study of blood T cell repertoires in COVID-19. Libraries were prepared by immunoSEQ multiplex PCR; TCRdb keeps only in-frame clonotypes and omits some of them. The table includes 350,000 to 400,000 clones, over 75% detected once. The specimen sequenced was PBMCs or T cells enriched from blood (not recorded which). Receptors originate from a man aged 35 to 55 in a cohort exposed to, infected with or recovered from COVID-19 (not recorded which). Both conserved end residues are part of each CDR3. The D gene is left open where the match is weak. The size field is filled for only some rows; it gives once, few, many or a size class.

d_call j_call v_call clone_size cdr3_aa cdr3_nt
TRBD1 TRBJ1-4 TRBV6-2/TRBV6-3 - CASSTGGAYEKLFF TGTGCCAGCAGTACAGGGGGCGCTTATGAAAAACTGTTTTTT
TRBD1 TRBJ1-2 TRBV7-8 - CASSLSPDRGFYGYTF TGTGCCAGCAGCTTATCTCCCGACAGGGGGTTCTATGGCTACACCTTC
- TRBJ2-1 TRBV7-9 few CASSTNREQFF TGTGCCAGCAGCACCAACAGGGAGCAGTTCTTC
TRBD1 TRBJ1-4 TRBV4-2 - CASSPGQGVEKLFF TGTGCCAGCAGCCCGGGACAGGGGGTAGAAAAACTGTTTTTT
TRBD1 TRBJ2-5 TRBV15 - CATSRNLDRGPQETQYF TGTGCCACCAGCAGAAACCTTGACAGGGGCCCGCAAGAGACCCAGTACTTC
TRBD1 TRBJ1-5 TRBV19 - CASSPPGQGNQPQHF TGTGCCAGTAGTCCGCCGGGACAGGGTAATCAGCCCCAGCATTTT
TRBD2 TRBJ2-7 TRBV5-1 - CASSLARTSPSYEQYF TGCGCCAGCAGCTTGGCCCGGACTAGTCCCTCCTACGAGCAGTACTTC
TRBD1 TRBJ2-7 TRBV3-1/TRBV3-2 - CASSKGQVGYYEQYF TGTGCCAGCAGCAAGGGACAGGTGGGTTACTACGAGCAGTACTTC
- TRBJ2-1 TRBV3-1/TRBV3-2 once CASSQGTNYNEQFF TGTGCCAGCAGCCAAGGGACTAATTACAATGAGCAGTTCTTC
TRBD1 TRBJ2-2 TRBV4-2 - CASSQDLTRGTGELFF TGTGCCAGCAGCCAAGATTTGACCAGGGGGACCGGGGAGCTGTTTTTT
- TRBJ2-7 TRBV11-2 - CASSLIGEAYEQYF TGTGCCAGCAGCTTAATAGGGGAGGCCTACGAGCAGTACTTC
TRBD1 TRBJ1-4 TRBV3-1/TRBV3-2 - CASSQGRDRNGEKLFF TGTGCCAGCAGCCAGGGAAGGGACAGGAACGGGGAAAAACTGTTTTTT
- TRBJ2-4 TRBV18 - CASSLDYSAKNIQYF TGTGCCAGCTCACTGGACTATTCAGCCAAAAACATTCAGTACTTC
TRBD1 TRBJ1-3 TRBV7-2 - CASTRGQVEGIYF TGTGCCAGCACCCGGGGACAGGTAGAAGGCATATATTTT
TRBD1 TRBJ1-1 TRBV6-4 - CASSDSVDRDLNTEAFF TGTGCCAGCAGTGACTCTGTGGACAGGGACCTAAACACTGAAGCTTTCTTT
- TRBJ1-5 TRBV5-1 once CASSEQGSNQPQHF TGCGCCAGCAGCGAACAGGGTAGCAATCAGCCCCAGCATTTT
TRBD1 TRBJ1-6 TRBV19 - CASSTPGGNSPLHF TGTGCCAGTAGTACCCCAGGGGGTAATTCACCCCTCCACTTT
TRBD1 TRBJ2-1 TRBV14 few CASSRLGTGVDEQFF TGTGCCAGCAGCCGCCTTGGGACAGGGGTCGATGAGCAGTTCTTC
TRBD2 TRBJ2-7 TRBV4-2 - CASSQATSVSSYEQYF TGTGCCAGCAGCCAAGCGACTAGCGTGAGCTCCTACGAGCAGTACTTC
TRBD2 TRBJ2-3 TRBV11-3 - CASSPSAASGRRNTQYF TGTGCCAGCAGCCCCAGCGCCGCTAGCGGGAGGAGAAATACGCAGTATTTT
- TRBJ1-2 TRBV18 - CASSPDSKYGYTF TGTGCCAGCTCACCAGACAGCAAGTATGGCTACACCTTC
- TRBJ2-1 TRBV10-3 - CAISEGKRSGYNEQFF TGTGCCATCAGTGAGGGCAAGCGGAGTGGCTACAATGAGCAGTTCTTC
TRBD2 TRBJ2-3 TRBV7-2 - CASSFNSGRAADTQYF TGTGCCAGCAGCTTTAATAGCGGGAGGGCGGCGGATACGCAGTATTTT
- TRBJ2-7 TRBV5-1 - CASSSHLQGSYEQYF TGCGCCAGCAGCTCCCACCTACAGGGTTCCTACGAGCAGTACTTC
TRBD1 TRBJ2-5 TRBV11-2 once CASSLGGDRSPETQYF TGTGCCAGCAGCTTAGGGGGGGACAGGTCCCCCGAGACCCAGTACTTC
TRBD1 TRBJ1-2 TRBV5-4 - CASSLNRGLGYGYTF TGTGCCAGCAGCTTGAACAGGGGGCTAGGCTATGGCTACACCTTC
TRBD2 TRBJ2-3 TRBV5-4 - CASSSGLAPSTDTQYF TGTGCCAGCAGCTCCGGACTAGCACCGAGCACAGATACGCAGTATTTT
TRBD1 TRBJ1-1 TRBV5-1 - CASSPRQGASNTEAFF TGCGCCAGCAGCCCAAGACAGGGGGCTTCGAACACTGAAGCTTTCTTT
- TRBJ1-1 TRBV5-6 - CASSLDRATEAFF TGTGCCAGCAGCTTGGACAGGGCCACTGAAGCTTTCTTT
- TRBJ2-2 TRBV15 - CATTQGLRTRSGSGELFF TGTGCCACCACCCAGGGACTTAGAACCAGATCGGGGTCCGGGGAGCTGTTTTTT
- TRBJ2-6 TRBV18 - CASSPPSSGANVLTF TGTGCCAGCTCACCACCCAGCTCTGGGGCCAACGTCCTGACTTTC
- TRBJ2-1 TRBV7-9 once CASSLALSNEQFF TGTGCCAGCAGCTTGGCTCTCTCCAATGAGCAGTTCTTC
TRBD2 TRBJ2-1 TRBV28 - CASSLLAGGYNEQFF TGTGCCAGCAGTTTATTAGCGGGGGGCTACAATGAGCAGTTCTTC
TRBD2 TRBJ2-7 TRBV5-1 - CASSLGLARGEQYF TGCGCCAGCAGCCTGGGACTAGCCCGCGGCGAGCAGTACTTC
- TRBJ1-5 TRBV3-1/TRBV3-2 - CASSQDMAGGQPQHF TGTGCCAGCAGCCAAGATATGGCAGGAGGTCAGCCCCAGCATTTT
TRBD1 TRBJ1-3 TRBV5-1 - CASSFGQGYGNTIYF TGCGCCAGCAGCTTCGGACAGGGGTATGGAAACACCATATATTTT
TRBD1 TRBJ1-2 TRBV28 - CASSFSQGAPYTNYGYTF TGTGCCAGCAGTTTCAGTCAGGGGGCCCCATATACTAACTATGGCTACACCTTC
- TRBJ1-1 TRBV7-9 - CASSLRSGTHLEAFF TGTGCCAGCAGCTTAAGGTCCGGGACACACCTTGAAGCTTTCTTT
TRBD2 TRBJ2-5 TRBV29-1 - CSVEDHHGRAMETQYF TGCAGCGTTGAAGATCACCACGGGAGGGCGATGGAGACCCAGTACTTC
TRBD1 TRBJ2-4 TRBV5-4 - CASSAGGTGENIQYF TGTGCCAGCAGCGCTGGGGGGACAGGAGAAAACATTCAGTACTTC
- TRBJ1-1 TRBV15 few CATSRDLGRNTEAFF TGTGCCACCAGCAGAGATTTGGGGAGGAACACTGAAGCTTTCTTT
- TRBJ1-4 TRBV28 - CASRWTTTNEKLFF TGTGCCAGCAGGTGGACAACAACTAATGAAAAACTGTTTTTT
TRBD2 TRBJ2-1 TRBV9 once CASSVGGLAGLNEQFF TGTGCCAGCAGCGTAGGAGGGCTAGCGGGACTAAATGAGCAGTTCTTC
- TRBJ2-3 TRBV29-1 - CSVGELDTQYF TGCAGCGTTGGAGAACTTGATACGCAGTATTTT
- TRBJ2-2 TRBV3-1/TRBV3-2 - CASSQDRTPTRKGGELFF TGTGCCAGCAGCCAAGATCGTACCCCGACTAGAAAGGGCGGGGAGCTGTTTTTT
TRBD1 TRBJ1-1 TRBV18 - CASSRTTGGMEAFF TGTGCCAGCTCACGAACGACAGGGGGTATGGAAGCTTTCTTT
TRBD1 TRBJ2-1 TRBV7-2 - CASSLAGRGLKQFF TGTGCCAGCAGCTTAGCAGGAAGGGGGCTAAAGCAGTTCTTC